Included here is one T cell receptor (beta chain) sequence, with context. This entry comes from a study of T cell repertoires in ileal Crohn's disease. Per sample, roughly 0.5 micrograms of biopsy DNA were TCRB immunosequenced. Only in-frame clones appear in the TCRdb table, and some are missing; sequencing was by immunoSEQ multiplex PCR. The data show approximately 5,500 clones, 70% to 85% seen once. Per the germline V gene, CDR1 is MRHNA and CDR2 is SNTAGT. The ends lost 3 bases at V and 10 bases at J; junction bases unmatched: 10. This CDR3 has 14 residues. Sequenced input: ileal tissue. The chain joins TRBV6-4 to TRBJ1-1; 8 nucleotides match TRBD1. The sequence derives from an adult with Crohn's disease. For the CDR3, the DNA is TGTGCCAGCAGTGATTGGGCAGGGGGCCAAGTAGCTTTCTTT. It encodes CASSDWAGGQVAFF.